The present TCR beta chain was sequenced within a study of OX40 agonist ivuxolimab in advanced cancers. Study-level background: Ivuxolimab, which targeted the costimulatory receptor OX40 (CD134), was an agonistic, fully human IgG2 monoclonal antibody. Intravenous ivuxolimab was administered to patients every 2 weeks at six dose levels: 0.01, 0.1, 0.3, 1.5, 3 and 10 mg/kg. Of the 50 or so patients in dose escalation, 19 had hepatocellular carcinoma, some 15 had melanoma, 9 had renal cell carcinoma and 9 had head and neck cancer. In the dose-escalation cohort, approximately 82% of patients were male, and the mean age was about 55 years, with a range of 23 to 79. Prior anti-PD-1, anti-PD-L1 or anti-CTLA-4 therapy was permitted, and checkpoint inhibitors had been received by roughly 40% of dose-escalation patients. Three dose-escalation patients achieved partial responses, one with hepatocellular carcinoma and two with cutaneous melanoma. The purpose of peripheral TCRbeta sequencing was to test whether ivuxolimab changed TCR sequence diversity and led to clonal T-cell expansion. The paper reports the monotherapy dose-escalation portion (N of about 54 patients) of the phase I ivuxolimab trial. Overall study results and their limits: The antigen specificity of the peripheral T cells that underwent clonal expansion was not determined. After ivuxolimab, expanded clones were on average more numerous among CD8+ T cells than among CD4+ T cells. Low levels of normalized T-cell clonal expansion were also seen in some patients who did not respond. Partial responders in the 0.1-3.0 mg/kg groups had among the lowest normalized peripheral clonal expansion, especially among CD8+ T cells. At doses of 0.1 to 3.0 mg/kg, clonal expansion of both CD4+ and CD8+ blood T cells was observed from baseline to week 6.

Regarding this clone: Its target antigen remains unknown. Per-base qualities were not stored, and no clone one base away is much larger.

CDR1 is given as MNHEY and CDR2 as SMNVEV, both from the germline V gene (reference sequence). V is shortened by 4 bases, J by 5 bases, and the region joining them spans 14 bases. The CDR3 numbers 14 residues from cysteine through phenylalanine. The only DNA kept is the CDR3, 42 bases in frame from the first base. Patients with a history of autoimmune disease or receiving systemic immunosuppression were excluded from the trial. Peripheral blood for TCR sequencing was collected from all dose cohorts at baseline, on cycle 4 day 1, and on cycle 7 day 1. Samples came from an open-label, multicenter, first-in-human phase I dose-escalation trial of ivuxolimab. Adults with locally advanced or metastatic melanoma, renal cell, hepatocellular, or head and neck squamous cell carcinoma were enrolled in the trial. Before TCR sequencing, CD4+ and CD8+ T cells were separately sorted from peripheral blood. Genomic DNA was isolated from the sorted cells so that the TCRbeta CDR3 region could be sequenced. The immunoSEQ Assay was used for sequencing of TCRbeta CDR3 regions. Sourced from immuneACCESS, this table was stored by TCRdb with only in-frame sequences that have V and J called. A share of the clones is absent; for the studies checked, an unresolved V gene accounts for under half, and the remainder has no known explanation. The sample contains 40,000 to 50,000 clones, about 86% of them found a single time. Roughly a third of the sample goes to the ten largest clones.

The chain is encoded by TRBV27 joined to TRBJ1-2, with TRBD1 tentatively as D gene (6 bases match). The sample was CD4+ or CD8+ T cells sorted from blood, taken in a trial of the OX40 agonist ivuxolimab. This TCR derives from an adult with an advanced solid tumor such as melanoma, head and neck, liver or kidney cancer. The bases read TGTGCCAGCAGTTGGACGGACAGTGGATATGGCTACACCTTC. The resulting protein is CASSWTDSGYGYTF.